This is a list of T cell receptor beta chains from one sample in a study of T cell repertoires in cytomegalovirus infection. No antigen has been assigned to these receptors. Using its own MiXCR run on the reads, TCRdb lists one record per CDR3 protein. The sample shows roughly 990,000 distinct CDR3 sequences, roughly 31% of them seen only once. Sample: cultured CD8+ T cells from PBMCs, taken from culture after CMV antigen stimulation. The receptors here all came from a human donor in good health (CMV status not recorded). Some clones in this sample may be carry-over from other donors' samples. Each CDR3 is given with its conserved first and last residue. The D gene is left open where the match is weak. Clone size is stated in some rows and not others, as once, few, many or a class when expanded.

cdr3_length	clone_size	v_call	d_call	j_call	cdr3_aa	cdr3_nt
14	.	TRBV10-3	.	TRBJ1-3	CAISEDRFGNTIYF	TGTGCCATCAGTGAGGACAGATTTGGAAACACCATATATTTT
15	once	TRBV13	TRBD2	TRBJ2-1	CASSSASGGLSEQFF	TGTGCCAGCAGCTCAGCTAGCGGGGGGTTGAGTGAGCAGTTCTTC
18	.	TRBV7-3	TRBD2	TRBJ2-3	CASSLVGKRLAGTDTQYF	TGTGCCAGCAGCTTAGTGGGGAAAAGACTAGCGGGCACCGATACGCAGTATTTT
16	few	TRBV5-6	TRBD1	TRBJ2-2	CASSPSGQGYTGELFF	TGTGCCAGCAGCCCTTCGGGACAGGGCTACACCGGGGAGCTGTTTTTT
13	.	TRBV19	.	TRBJ1-2	CASEQRDAYGYTF	TGTGCCAGCGAACAACGGGACGCTTATGGCTACACCTTC
17	.	TRBV15	TRBD1	TRBJ1-5	CATSREWTGDSNQPQHF	TGTGCCACCAGCAGAGAGTGGACAGGGGATAGCAATCAGCCCCAGCATTTT
14	.	TRBV14	.	TRBJ1-1	CASSQEWVGTEAFF	TGTGCCAGCAGCCAAGAATGGGTCGGCACTGAAGCTTTCTTT
14	few	TRBV6-5	.	TRBJ2-3	CASSPAVSTDTQYF	TGTGCCAGCAGTCCAGCGGTTAGCACAGATACGCAGTATTTT
15	.	TRBV27	.	TRBJ1-4	CASSSRRATNEKLFF	TGTGCCAGCAGTTCACGTCGGGCAACTAATGAAAAACTGTTTTTT
15	.	TRBV15	.	TRBJ1-1	CATSRDLAGVGEAFF	TGTGCCACCAGCAGAGATCTGGCGGGGGTGGGTGAAGCTTTCTTT
15	many	TRBV7-2	.	TRBJ2-3	CASSLWEGGTDTQYF	TGTGCCAGCAGCTTATGGGAGGGGGGCACAGATACGCAGTATTTT
15	few	TRBV27	.	TRBJ1-2	CASSSRLGGLYGYTF	TGTGCCAGCAGTTCACGACTCGGAGGGCTTTATGGCTACACCTTC
13	.	TRBV6-5	TRBD1	TRBJ1-6	CAIRQGFNSPLHF	TGTGCCATCCGACAGGGCTTTAATTCACCCCTCCACTTT
15	.	TRBV9	.	TRBJ1-4	CASNPGVATNEKLFF	TGTGCCAGCAACCCGGGGGTCGCAACTAATGAAAAACTGTTTTTT
15	few	TRBV6-5	.	TRBJ1-5	CASRYRVGSNQPQHF	TGTGCCAGCAGGTACAGGGTAGGGAGCAATCAGCCCCAGCATTTT
15	few	TRBV6-6	TRBD2	TRBJ2-1	CASRMLAGGPNEQFF	TGTGCCAGCAGGATGCTAGCGGGGGGGCCGAATGAGCAGTTCTTC
13	few	TRBV7-9	TRBD1	TRBJ2-5	CASMAGGSETQYF	TGTGCCAGCATGGCAGGGGGTAGTGAGACCCAGTACTTC
14	.	TRBV6-1	.	TRBJ2-1	CASSEPYMGHEQFF	TGTGCCAGCAGTGAGCCCTACATGGGCCATGAGCAGTTCTTC
12	many	TRBV2	.	TRBJ1-5	CASSPIGQPQHF	TGTGCCAGCAGTCCCATAGGTCAGCCCCAGCATTTT
14	.	TRBV6-5	.	TRBJ2-5	CASSYATGLETQYF	TGTGCCAGCAGTTACGCTACAGGGTTGGAGACCCAGTACTTC
13	once	TRBV6-6	.	TRBJ2-3	CASNPGEAGTQYF	TGTGCCAGCAATCCCGGGGAGGCGGGTACGCAGTATTTT
12	.	TRBV6-5	TRBD1	TRBJ1-2	CASTTGEYGYTF	TGTGCCAGCACGACAGGGGAGTACGGCTACACCTTC
17	few	TRBV6-1	.	TRBJ2-2	CASSLSGQGPNTGELFF	TGTGCCAGCAGTCTCTCAGGGCAGGGACCGAACACCGGGGAGCTGTTTTTT
14	few	TRBV7-2	TRBD1	TRBJ2-7	CASSSPRTGHEQYF	TGTGCCAGCAGCTCACCCCGGACAGGGCACGAGCAGTACTTC
18	.	TRBV7-3	TRBD1	TRBJ2-1	CASSLPLTGGSSYNEQFF	TGTGCCAGCAGCTTACCCTTGACAGGGGGAAGCTCCTACAATGAGCAGTTCTTC
15	.	TRBV14	TRBD2	TRBJ2-3	CASSQERGVLDTQYF	TGTGCCAGCAGCCAGGAGCGGGGGGTTTTAGATACGCAGTATTTT
15	.	TRBV25-1	.	TRBJ2-3	CASSEGVTTTDTQYF	TGTGCCAGCAGTGAAGGGGTAACTACGACGGATACGCAGTATTTT
17	.	TRBV27	TRBD1	TRBJ1-2	CASSSPRTGQANYGYTF	TGTGCCAGCAGTTCCCCCCGGACAGGACAAGCTAACTATGGCTACACCTTC
15	.	TRBV7-9	TRBD1	TRBJ1-4	CASSSRGTVNEKLFF	TGTGCCAGCAGCTCAAGGGGGACAGTTAATGAAAAACTGTTTTTT
14	few	TRBV7-6	.	TRBJ1-3	CASSLSESGNTIYF	TGTGCCAGCAGCTTGTCAGAATCCGGAAACACCATATATTTT
13	.	TRBV6-2/TRBV6-3	.	TRBJ2-2	CASSNLNTGELFF	TGTGCCAGCTCTAATCTGAACACCGGGGAGCTGTTTTTT
14	few	TRBV20-1	.	TRBJ2-3	CSASQGGAADTQYF	TGCAGTGCTTCTCAGGGGGGCGCGGCAGATACGCAGTATTTT
14	.	TRBV7-9	.	TRBJ1-1	CASEDKGTNTEAFF	TGTGCCAGCGAGGACAAAGGGACAAACACTGAAGCTTTCTTT
13	once	TRBV6-2/TRBV6-3	.	TRBJ2-2	CASSYWGIGELFF	TGTGCCAGCAGTTATTGGGGGATCGGGGAGCTGTTTTTT
15	few	TRBV11-3	.	TRBJ2-3	CASSPLEGNTDTQYF	TGTGCCAGCAGCCCACTGGAGGGAAACACAGATACGCAGTATTTT
15	.	TRBV7-9	.	TRBJ2-1	CASTPGISSYNEQFF	TGTGCCAGCACCCCTGGCATTAGCTCCTACAATGAGCAGTTCTTC
18	few	TRBV27	TRBD2	TRBJ2-5	CASSLVPLAGGLGETQYF	TGTGCCAGCAGTTTAGTCCCCCTAGCGGGGGGGCTTGGGGAGACCCAGTACTTC
15	few	TRBV6-1	.	TRBJ2-7	CASSGFQREGYEQYF	TGTGCCAGCAGTGGGTTCCAGCGCGAGGGCTACGAGCAGTACTTC
17	few	TRBV4-1	.	TRBJ2-6	CASSQEDYISGANVLTF	TGCGCCAGCAGCCAAGAGGATTACATCTCTGGGGCCAACGTCCTGACTTTC
15	.	TRBV12-3/TRBV12-4	TRBD1	TRBJ2-7	CASSPSGTGNYEQYF	TGTGCCAGCAGCCCCTCCGGGACAGGCAACTACGAGCAGTACTTC